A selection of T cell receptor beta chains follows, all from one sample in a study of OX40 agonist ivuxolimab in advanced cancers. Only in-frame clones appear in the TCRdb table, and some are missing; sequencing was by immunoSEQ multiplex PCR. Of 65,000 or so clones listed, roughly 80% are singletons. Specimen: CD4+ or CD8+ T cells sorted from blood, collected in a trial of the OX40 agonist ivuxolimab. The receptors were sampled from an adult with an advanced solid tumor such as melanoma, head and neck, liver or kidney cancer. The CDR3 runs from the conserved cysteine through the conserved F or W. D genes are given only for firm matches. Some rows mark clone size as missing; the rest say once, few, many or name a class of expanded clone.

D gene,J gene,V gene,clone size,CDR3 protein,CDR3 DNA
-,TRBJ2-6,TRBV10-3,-,CAISERGASSGANVLTF,TGTGCCATCAGTGAACGGGGGGCCAGCTCTGGGGCCAACGTCCTGACTTTC
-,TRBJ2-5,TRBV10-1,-,CASSEGGGNQETQYF,TGCGCCAGCAGCGAAGGTGGGGGAAACCAAGAGACCCAGTACTTC
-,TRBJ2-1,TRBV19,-,CASTRGAERPYNEQFF,TGTGCCAGTACCCGTGGGGCAGAGAGACCGTACAATGAGCAGTTCTTC
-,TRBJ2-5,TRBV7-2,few,CASRKSVLWAQETQYF,TGTGCCAGCAGAAAGAGCGTCCTATGGGCCCAAGAGACCCAGTACTTC
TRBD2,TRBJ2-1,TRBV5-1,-,CASSLMATSGRYNEQFF,TGCGCCAGCAGCTTGATGGCCACTAGCGGACGGTACAATGAGCAGTTCTTC
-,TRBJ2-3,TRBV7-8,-,CASRLTRVRDTQYF,TGTGCCAGCAGACTAACCAGGGTCCGCGATACGCAGTATTTT
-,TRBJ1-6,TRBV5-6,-,CASSLEGVRYNSPLHF,TGTGCCAGCAGCTTGGAAGGGGTCAGGTATAATTCACCCCTCCACTTT
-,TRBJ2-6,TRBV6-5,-,CASSYVSSGANVLTF,TGTGCCAGCAGTTACGTATCCTCTGGGGCCAACGTCCTGACTTTC
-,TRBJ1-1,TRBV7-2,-,CASSLVQVMGTEAFF,TGTGCCAGCAGCTTAGTCCAAGTCATGGGCACTGAAGCTTTCTTT
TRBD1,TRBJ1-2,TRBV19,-,CASSRTGSSNYGYTF,TGTGCCAGTAGTAGGACAGGGAGTTCGAACTATGGCTACACCTTC
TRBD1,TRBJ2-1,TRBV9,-,CASSVGPGGVYNEQFF,TGTGCCAGCAGCGTAGGTCCAGGGGGCGTATACAATGAGCAGTTCTTC
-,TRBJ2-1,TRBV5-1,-,CASSPPGLYNEQFF,TGCGCCAGCAGCCCGCCGGGTCTCTACAATGAGCAGTTCTTC
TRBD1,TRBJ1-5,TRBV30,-,CAWSVRGQGHQPQHF,TGTGCCTGGAGTGTACGGGGACAGGGGCATCAGCCCCAGCATTTT
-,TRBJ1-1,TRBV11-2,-,CASSLGHSSTEAFF,TGTGCCAGCAGCTTGGGGCATAGTTCCACTGAAGCTTTCTTT
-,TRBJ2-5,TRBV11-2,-,CASSFSETQYF,TGTGCCAGCAGCTTTTCTGAGACCCAGTACTTC
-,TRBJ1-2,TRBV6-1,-,CASSDQSSSAGYTF,TGTGCCAGCAGTGACCAGTCTAGCAGTGCCGGCTACACCTTC